This TCR beta chain stems from a study of glioma-infiltrating T cells after dendritic cell vaccination. Whole-study results and caveats: Higher TCR clonality did not directly relate to longer survival. Few patients contributed both blood and tumor specimens.

No glioblastoma patient carried an isocitrate dehydrogenase mutation. A note on this clone: As yet, its antigen is unknown.

Using immunoSEQ multiplex PCR, the repertoire was profiled, and TCRdb retains in-frame clones only, with some absent. The data show just under 85,000 clones, roughly 89% seen once. The CDR3 has 13 amino acids. Germline-derived CDR1 and CDR2 are MNHNS and SASEGT. V lost 4 bases and J 3 bases, leaving 10 bases between the germline ends. The chain employs TRBV6-1 and TRBJ2-7; perhaps TRBD1 as D (5 bases). The source was blood, collected before dendritic cell vaccination. The sequence was obtained from a human donor with glioblastoma. The CDR3 region has the DNA TGTGCCAGCAGTGTACAGGACCGCTACGAGCAGTACTTC. This sequence encodes CASSVQDRYEQYF.